This T cell receptor beta chain stems from a study of T cells in Graves' hyperthyroidism and ophthalmopathy. Study as a whole: The blood sample was taken at first diagnosis, before treatment began.

From RNA transcripts, TCR beta CDR3 regions were amplified. The TCR CDR3 was amplified in a first-round RT-PCR using the HTBI primer set. Each CDR3 protein gets one entry after TCRdb re-called the multiplex PCR reads with MiXCR. The profile covers a few hundred thousand distinct CDR3 sequences, with about 14% appearing a single time and 20% taken by the ten largest. With duration under 3 months, ophthalmopathy was active: Clinical Activity Score at least 3, NOSPECS at least 4. For the diagnoses, clinical symptoms, serum thyroxine and TRAb, thyroid ultrasound and orbital computed tomography were used. The study, taken as a whole, reports: Most clonotypes expanded in thyroid above 0.001 were likewise present in blood.

Germline CDR1 and CDR2: KGHSH and LQKENI. The CDR3 length is 17 residues. V was clipped by 3 bases and J by 6 bases; unmatched bases: 10. This clonotype was observed many times. Its antigen is undetermined. The clonotype comes from a woman aged 25 to 39 with Graves' ophthalmopathy. The rearrangement uses TRBV18 and TRBJ1-6; the match to TRBD1 covers 8 bases. The source material was blood. The chain's CDR3 is CASSPQLAGGGNSPLHF. The CDR3 region has the DNA TGTGCCAGCTCACCGCAACTTGCAGGGGGCGGTAATTCACCCCTCCACTTT.